The 29 T cell receptor beta chains given below trace back to one sample, sequenced in a study of regulatory T cells in long-lasting Graves disease. Sequencing libraries for TCR beta were prepared with iRepertoire HTBI primers and Arm-PCR of CDR3 regions. TCRdb processed the multiplex PCR reads anew with MiXCR; each CDR3 protein has one entry. Of 350,000 to 500,000 distinct CDR3 sequences detected, about 17% appear once; the ten largest clones hold 9.5% to 12%. The time point: newly diagnosed GD, antithyroid drugs for less than 3 months. Scientists built the TCR library using RNA that was extracted from PBMCs. This sample was also put to use in a study of T cells in Graves' hyperthyroidism and ophthalmopathy.

The sequenced sample was peripheral blood mononuclear cells (PBMCs), obtained at new diagnosis, from a patient treated with antithyroid drugs. These receptors came from a woman aged 25 to 39 with Graves disease.

This clonotype was detected a few times. The chain employs TRBV20-1 and TRBJ2-2; no clear D gene. The CDR3 loop spans 14 amino acids. V was pared by 5 bases and J by 4 bases, with 14 bases between. Germline CDR1 reads DFQATT; CDR2 reads SNEGSKA (reference sequence). CDR3 sequence reads: CSASGPPGTGELFF. In DNA form, the CDR3 reads TGCAGTGCTTCCGGGCCCCCGGGCACCGGGGAGCTGTTTTTT.

The chain recombines TRBV7-9 with TRBJ2-1, with TRBD2 matching over 8 bases. Per germline, CDR1 SEHNR and CDR2 FQNEAQ (reference sequence). The V and J ends lost 5 bases and 2 bases, in that order; junction bases with no gene match: 11. The CDR3 sequence is 17 residues long. CDR3 protein: CASSLPLAGYTYNEQFF. The CDR3 nucleotides read TGTGCCAGCAGCCTACCCTTAGCGGGATACACCTACAATGAGCAGTTCTTC.

In its sample, this clonotype was seen many times. This rearrangement joins TRBV27 to TRBJ2-3; 9 bases map to TRBD2. J lost 6 bases, V lost 5 bases, and 12 bases had no gene match. Germline CDR1 MNHEY, CDR2 SMNVEV (reference sequence). The CDR3 runs to 16 residues. CDR3 nucleotides: TGTGCCAGCAGTCCCACCGGGACTAGCCCTGTTGATACGCAGTATTTT. It codes for CASSPTGTSPVDTQYF.

This clonotype was observed many times. The chain recombines TRBV28 with TRBJ2-3; the match to TRBD1 covers 9 bases. Looked up from germline, CDR1 is MDHEN and CDR2 is SYDVKM. This CDR3 contains 16 residues. V was pared by 7 bases and J by 3 bases, with 11 bases of the junction left unmatched. The CDR3 is CASNPSGGQGTDTQYF. The CDR3, as DNA: TGTGCCAGCAACCCGTCGGGGGGACAGGGTACAGATACGCAGTATTTT. Filled out from reference TRBV28 and TRBJ2-3, the complete variable domain reads DVKVTQSSRYLVKRTGEKVFLECVQDMDHENMFWYRQDPGLGLRLIYFSYDVKMKEKGDIPEGYSVSREKKERFSLILESASTNQTSMYLCASNPSGGQGTDTQYFGPGTRLTVL.

The J gene is TRBJ2-1, the V gene TRBV6-1, with 9 bases fitting TRBD1. CDR3 length equals 14 residues. Germline values: CDR1 MNHNS, CDR2 SASEGT. J was trimmed by 8 bases and V by 8 bases; bases with no gene match: 10. CDR3 nucleotides: TGTGCCAGCTCTCGGACAGGGGCGGGCGATGAGCAGTTCTTC. This sequence encodes CASSRTGAGDEQFF.

V is TRBV12-3 or TRBV12-4 and J is TRBJ2-5, with 12 bases lining up with TRBD1. Trimming removed 5 bases from V and 6 bases from J; junction bases left unmatched: 4. This CDR3 region has 14 residues. The CDR3 loop reads CASSGTGGAKTQYF. The CDR3 DNA reads TGTGCCAGCAGTGGGACAGGGGGCGCGAAGACCCAGTACTTC.

This clonotype showed up many times. J is TRBJ2-1 and V is TRBV20-1; D gene uncertain. This CDR3 is built from 13 residues. The germline V gene has CDR1 DFQATT and CDR2 SNEGSKA (reference sequence). V was trimmed by 3 bases and J by 3 bases, leaving 9 bases between them. The CDR3 bases are TGCAGTGCTAGTCGTGGGAACTACAATGAGCAGTTCTTC. This gives the protein CSASRGNYNEQFF.

This clonotype was counted ten times or more. This sequence joins TRBV27 and TRBJ2-1; TRBD2 is a possible D gene (6 bases). The germline V gene has CDR1 MNHEY and CDR2 SMNVEV (reference sequence). The CDR3 is 12 amino acids. Trimming took 8 bases from V and 7 from J, leaving 12 bases between them. The CDR3 protein is CASGGIENEQFF. The CDR3 DNA follows: TGTGCCAGCGGGGGGATCGAAAATGAGCAGTTCTTC.

The table lists this clonotype with many counts. This chain connects TRBV4-1 to TRBJ1-5; tentative D call: TRBD1 (5 bases). CDR3 length: 14 amino acids. Per germline, CDR1 MGHRA and CDR2 YSYEKL. The V end lost 0 bases, the J end lost 7 bases, and 10 bases lay between the germline ends. This CDR3 is CASSQDPGQQPQHF. The CDR3 DNA sequence: TGCGCCAGCAGCCAAGATCCAGGGCAACAGCCCCAGCATTTT.

This clonotype was seen many times. This chain connects TRBV13 to TRBJ2-3; D remains unclear. CDR3 length: 14 residues. Trimming shortened V by 0 bases and J by 5 bases, and 9 bases separated the two germline ends. Germline CDR1 and CDR2: PRHDT and FYEKMQ (reference sequence). In DNA, the CDR3 is TGTGCCAGCAGCTTAGGCCTGACCATAGATACGCAGTATTTT. Translated, it gives CASSLGLTIDTQYF. The variable domain in full, completed from reference TRBV13 and TRBJ2-3, reads AAGVIQSPRHLIKEKRETATLKCYPIPRHDTVYWYQQGPGQDPQFLISFYEKMQSDKGSIPDRFSAQQFSDYHSELNMSSLELGDSALYFCASSLGLTIDTQYFGPGTRLTVL.

In this sample, this clonotype turned up many times. This rearrangement joins TRBV6-1 to TRBJ1-4; tentative D call: TRBD1 (5 bases). Between the trimmed V and J ends, which lost 3 bases and 11 bases, there was a span of 10 bases. Germline CDR1 is MNHNS and CDR2 is SASEGT. The CDR3 loop spans 12 amino acids. CDR3 region: CASSEAGVKLFF. DNA for the CDR3: TGTGCCAGCAGTGAGGCGGGGGTGAAACTGTTTTTT.

In this sample, this clonotype turned up many times. The V and J genes are TRBV2 and TRBJ2-3; 9 positions match TRBD2. The length of the CDR3 is 16 residues. The germline gives CDR1 SNHLY, CDR2 FYNNEI. The junction had 14 bases not matched to a gene; V was cut back by 5 bases and J by 8 bases. CDR3 residues: CASSFRLAGVRGTQYF. The CDR3 nucleotides are TGTGCCAGCAGTTTCCGATTAGCGGGAGTGAGGGGTACGCAGTATTTT.

The gene calls are TRBV30 and TRBJ2-3; no firm D call. Germline V gene data show CDR1 as GTSNPN and CDR2 as SVGIG (reference sequence). This CDR3 is 11 amino acids long. With 0 bases removed from V and 11 bases from J, the gap between germline ends came to 9 bases. CDR3 amino acids: CAWSVKQRQYF. CDR3 bases: TGTGCCTGGAGTGTGAAACAAAGGCAGTATTTT.

In this sample, this clonotype turned up a few times. The chain couples TRBV9 to TRBJ2-1, with TRBD2 as a possible D gene (5 bases). Germline CDR1 SGDLS, CDR2 YYNGEE. The V and J ends lost 0 bases and 0 bases respectively, with 7 bases between them. The CDR3 is made up of 15 amino acids. The CDR3 sequence: CASSVERDSYNEQFF. As DNA, the CDR3 is TGTGCCAGCAGCGTAGAGAGGGACTCCTACAATGAGCAGTTCTTC.

The V gene is TRBV20-1, the J gene TRBJ2-1, with 9 bases identical to TRBD2. Trimming took 6 bases from V and 7 from J; bases not matched to a gene: 10. CDR1 and CDR2 (germline): DFQATT, SNEGSKA (reference sequence). This CDR3 contains 14 residues. The CDR3 bases are TGCAGTGCATTTCCGGGACTAGCCACGAATGAGCAGTTCTTC. Its protein product is CSAFPGLATNEQFF.

Many counts were recorded for this clonotype. This chain uses TRBV28 with TRBJ2-2; D gene unclear. With 6 bases removed from V and 7 bases from J, the gap between germline ends came to 9 bases. This CDR3 contains 12 residues. Germline CDR1 reads MDHEN; CDR2 reads SYDVKM. The CDR3 reads CASRIDGGELFF. CDR3 DNA: TGTGCCAGCAGGATCGACGGCGGGGAGCTGTTTTTT. Looking up the rest from reference TRBV28 and TRBJ2-2 gives the full variable domain: DVKVTQSSRYLVKRTGEKVFLECVQDMDHENMFWYRQDPGLGLRLIYFSYDVKMKEKGDIPEGYSVSREKKERFSLILESASTNQTSMYLCASRIDGGELFFGEGSRLTVL.

In this sample, this clonotype turned up a few times. V gene TRBV6-1 combines with J gene TRBJ1-5; maybe TRBD1 (5 bases). CDR3 length: 14 residues. CDR1 and CDR2 from the germline V gene are MNHNS and SASEGT. The V gene lost 6 bases and the J gene lost 3 bases, with 12 bases spanning the gap. The CDR3 loop reads CASSRDPDNQPQHF. For the CDR3, the DNA is TGTGCCAGCAGCCGGGACCCAGACAATCAGCCCCAGCATTTT.

This chain uses TRBV27 with TRBJ2-3; tentatively, D is TRBD1 (5 bases). CDR3 size: 14 residues. Between the trimmed V and J ends, which lost 6 bases and 4 bases, there was a span of 14 bases. Germline V gene sequence: CDR1 MNHEY, CDR2 SMNVEV (reference sequence). CDR3 nucleotides: TGTGCCAGCAGGGGCAGGGTAGGGCCAGATACGCAGTATTTT. Translated, it gives CASRGRVGPDTQYF.

This clonotype was counted ten times or more. This chain connects TRBV20-1 to TRBJ2-1; 9 positions match TRBD2. CDR1 and CDR2 from the germline V gene are DFQATT and SNEGSKA (reference sequence). The trim removed 6 bases at V and 6 bases at J, leaving 12 bases unmatched. There are 15 residues in the CDR3. As DNA, the CDR3 is TGCAGTGCAGCCCTCGGGGTAGCGGGAGTCAATGAGCAGTTCTTC. Amino acids: CSAALGVAGVNEQFF.

This clonotype has at least ten counts. This chain uses TRBV5-1 with TRBJ2-7; 8 positions match TRBD2. V shed 2 bases, J shed 6 bases, and the junction held 10 bases outside the gene matches. Germline CDR1 SGHRS, CDR2 YFSETQ. The length of the CDR3 is 15 residues. The CDR3 here is CASSLVSGLAGEQYF. The DNA for the CDR3 is TGCGCCAGCAGCTTAGTTAGTGGGCTAGCGGGCGAGCAGTACTTC.

In the case of this clonotype: A read error may be the cause here, since a much bigger clone is one base away. The V call is TRBV3-1, the J call TRBJ2-1; weak D call: TRBD2 (6 bases). V shed 6 bases and J shed 10 bases, with 25 bases lying between them. The CDR3 is made up of 16 amino acids. Germline loops: CDR1 LGHDT, CDR2 YNNKEL (reference sequence). DNA for the CDR3: TGTGCCAGCAGTCCCGGGACTTCTTACTTCTCCTACGAGCAGTTCTTC. Its translation: CASSPGTSYFSYEQFF.

Ten or more counts support this clonotype. The chain couples TRBV20-1 to TRBJ1-5; possibly TRBD1 for D (6 bases). From germline, CDR1 is DFQATT and CDR2 SNEGSKA (reference sequence). V lost 7 bases to trimming and J lost 2 bases, with 9 bases between them. This CDR3 has 12 amino acids. In DNA form, the CDR3 reads TGCAGTGTCAACAGGGGCAATCAGCCCCAGCATTTT. It encodes CSVNRGNQPQHF.

This clonotype was found a few times. One end of the junction does not line up with germline, which may come from a read error. J is TRBJ2-1 and V is TRBV7-9; D is undetermined. Germline lookup yields CDR1 SEHNR and CDR2 FQNEAQ (reference sequence). This CDR3 is 16 amino acids long. This CDR3 is CACSLVEGLGDNEQFF. The CDR3 DNA follows: TGTGCCTGCAGCTTAGTCGAAGGGCTCGGCGACAATGAGCAGTTCTTC. The full variable domain, completed using reference TRBV7-9 and TRBJ2-1, is DTGVSQNPRHKITKRGQNVTFRCDPISEHNRLYWYRQTLGQGPEFLTYFQNEAQLEKSRLLSDRFSAERPKGSFSTLEIQRTEQGDSAMYLCACSLVEGLGDNEQFFGPGTRLTVL.

This clonotype has a count of ten or more. V and J are TRBV7-9 and TRBJ1-1; D is unresolved. CDR1 SEHNR and CDR2 FQNEAQ come from the germline V gene (reference sequence). The CDR3 loop spans 17 amino acids. V was trimmed by 5 bases and J by 0 bases, leaving 19 bases between them. CDR3 sequence (DNA): TGTGCCAGCAGCCCATCGTTAGTGCAGAGTCTGAACACTGAAGCTTTCTTT. Protein product: CASSPSLVQSLNTEAFF.

This clonotype was observed at least ten times. The chain has TRBV30 and TRBJ2-3, with 7 bases that match TRBD2. The CDR3 sequence is 14 residues long. Trimming removed 0 bases from V and 5 bases from J; junction bases left unmatched: 5. CDR1 is GTSNPN and CDR2 is SVGIG in the germline V gene (reference sequence). The CDR3 loop reads CAWSVHGGIDTQYF. The DNA for the CDR3 is TGTGCCTGGAGTGTACACGGGGGGATAGATACGCAGTATTTT.

This clonotype has at least ten counts. The chain has TRBV2 and TRBJ2-1; 10 nucleotides line up with TRBD2. Germline assignment: CDR1 SNHLY and CDR2 FYNNEI. The J segment lost 6 bases and the V segment lost 2 bases, leaving 7 bases of the junction unmatched. The CDR3 extends over 16 amino acids. CDR3 amino acids: CASSEYWTSGTNEQFF. The CDR3, as DNA: TGTGCCAGCAGTGAATATTGGACTAGCGGAACCAATGAGCAGTTCTTC. The variable domain in full, completed from reference TRBV2 and TRBJ2-1, reads EPEVTQTPSHQVTQMGQEVILRCVPISNHLYFYWYRQILGQKVEFLVSFYNNEISEKSEIFDDQFSVERPDGSNFTLKIRSTKLEDSAMYFCASSEYWTSGTNEQFFGPGTRLTVL.

This clonotype was counted ten times or more. The chain couples TRBV11-2 to TRBJ2-5; D is perhaps TRBD1 or TRBD2 (5 bases each). The V gene's germline CDR1 is SGHAT and CDR2 FQNNGV. CDR3 length: 14 residues. Deletions cut 6 bases from V and 4 bases from J, with 15 bases between. In nucleotides, the CDR3 is TGTGCCAGCAGGGCCTGGGGGAATCTAGAGACCCAGTACTTC. Translation gives CASRAWGNLETQYF.

This clonotype was detected ten times or more. The chain joins TRBV6-5 to TRBJ2-3, with 8 bases fitting TRBD1. Germline assignment: CDR1 MNHEY and CDR2 SVGAGI. V shed 3 bases and J 1 base; nucleotides not matched to a gene: 6. The CDR3 runs 16 residues. CDR3: CASSYPPGQGTDTQYF. CDR3 DNA sequence: TGTGCCAGCAGTTATCCCCCGGGACAGGGCACAGATACGCAGTATTTT.

This clonotype was seen ten or more times. The chain recombines TRBV5-4 with TRBJ1-1, with 11 bases fitting TRBD1. Germline V gene sequence: CDR1 SGHNT, CDR2 YYREEE (reference sequence). V lost 4 bases and J lost 3; bases outside the gene matches: 8. This CDR3 contains 16 residues. The CDR3 nucleotides read TGTGCCAGCAGCGCGGGACAGGGGGTGCGGCACACTGAAGCTTTCTTT. Encoded protein: CASSAGQGVRHTEAFF.